The 17 T cell receptor beta chains listed next were all sequenced from one sample in a study of T cell responses to AZD1222 COVID-19 vaccine. Assay used: immunoSEQ multiplex PCR; TCRdb lists only in-frame clones, some missing. This sample has more than 100,000 clones, with around 90% found just once. Sequencing was performed on peripheral blood, taken 28 days after the second AZD1222 dose. The origin of the receptors is an adult who received the AZD1222 COVID-19 vaccine.

J is TRBJ2-7 and V is TRBV18; TRBD1 or TRBD2 may be the D gene (5 bases each). Germline V CDR1 and CDR2: KGHSH, LQKENI. This CDR3 spans 15 amino acids. The V gene lost 1 base and the J gene lost 0 bases, with 10 bases spanning the gap. CDR3 protein: CASSPRGMSSYEQYV. CDR3 in DNA: TGTGCCAGCTCACCACGGGGGATGAGCTCCTACGAGCAGTACGTC.

This rearrangement joins TRBV2 to TRBJ2-1; 13 bases are a match to TRBD2. The V and J ends lost 3 bases and 10 bases, in that order; junction bases with no gene match: 6. CDR3 size: 15 residues. From germline, CDR1 is SNHLY and CDR2 FYNNEI. The CDR3 is CASSDGLAGVGEQFF. CDR3 nucleotide sequence: TGTGCCAGCAGTGACGGACTAGCGGGAGTGGGGGAGCAGTTCTTC. Combining the CDR3 with reference TRBV2 and TRBJ2-1 gives the whole variable domain EPEVTQTPSHQVTQMGQEVILRCVPISNHLYFYWYRQILGQKVEFLVSFYNNEISEKSEIFDDQFSVERPDGSNFTLKIRSTKLEDSAMYFCASSDGLAGVGEQFFGPGTRLTVL.

The chain couples TRBV20-1 to TRBJ1-4, with D maybe TRBD1 (5 bases). This CDR3 region has 15 residues. CDR1 is DFQATT, CDR2 SNEGSKA, per germline (reference sequence). The germline V and J ends were trimmed by 3 bases and 4 bases, with 15 bases remaining between them. The CDR3 sequence: CSASGQGGGNEKLFF. The CDR3 nucleotides are TGCAGTGCTAGTGGGCAGGGCGGGGGTAATGAAAAACTGTTTTTT.

The table lists this clone with a few counts. This chain connects TRBV10-3 to TRBJ1-2; 8 bases agree with TRBD1. Germline CDR1 is ENHRY and CDR2 is SYGVKD. V lost 0 bases to trimming and J lost 4 bases; unmatched junction nucleotides: 10. CDR3 length: 17 residues. The DNA of the CDR3 is TGTGCCATCAGTGAGTCTCCGACAGGGGTTCGAGGCTATGGCTACACCTTC. This encodes CAISESPTGVRGYGYTF.

The chain links TRBV12-3 or TRBV12-4 to TRBJ1-2, with D perhaps matching TRBD1 (6 bases). V was pared by 3 bases and J by 10 bases, with 12 bases between. The CDR3 is 12 residues long. CDR3 in DNA: TGTGCCAGCAGTTTCGACAGGCTACCCTACACCTTC. Translating it yields CASSFDRLPYTF.

The chain employs TRBV10-1 and TRBJ2-1; D may match TRBD1 or TRBD2 (5 bases each). Trimming removed 8 bases at V and 8 bases at J, with 13 bases between. The CDR3 sequence is 12 residues long. Germline V gene lookup returns CDR1 WNHNN and CDR2 SYGVQD (reference sequence). This chain's CDR3 is CASGARGDEQFF. For the CDR3, the DNA is TGCGCCAGCGGGGCTCGGGGCGATGAGCAGTTCTTC.

CDR3 nucleotide sequence: TGTGCCAGCAGCTTAGACACGTCCAATCAGCCCCAGCATTTT. As protein: CASSLDTSNQPQHF. V gene TRBV7-9 combines with J gene TRBJ1-5, with D unresolved. The V gene's germline CDR1 is SEHNR and CDR2 FQNEAQ (reference sequence). The germline V and J ends were trimmed by 1 base and 3 bases, with 7 bases remaining between them. The CDR3 has 14 residues.

DNA for the CDR3: TGTGCCAGCAGCTCAGGACCCGGAGGGTATGGCTACACCTTC. Protein sequence: CASSSGPGGYGYTF. The chain combines TRBV5-6 with TRBJ1-2; D is undetermined. Germline V gene sequence: CDR1 SGHDT, CDR2 YYEEEE. The CDR3 runs to 14 residues. V was clipped by 3 bases and J by 5 bases, with 14 bases between them. Full variable domain (remainder filled in from reference TRBV5-6 and TRBJ1-2): DAGVTQSPTHLIKTRGQQVTLRCSPKSGHDTVSWYQQALGQGPQFIFQYYEEEERQRGNFPDRFSGHQFPNYSSELNVNALLLGDSALYLCASSSGPGGYGYTFGSGTRLTVV.

V and J are TRBV4-2 and TRBJ1-5; D is perhaps TRBD1 (5 bases). The CDR3 length is 13 residues. The germline V gene encodes CDR1 LGHNA and CDR2 YNFKEQ. Trimming left V 8 bases short and J 2 bases short, with 10 bases between. The chain's CDR3 is CASGGTGNQPQHF. In DNA form, the CDR3 reads TGTGCCAGCGGCGGGACGGGCAATCAGCCCCAGCATTTT.

The chain joins TRBV18 to TRBJ2-1; D perhaps matches TRBD2 (7 bases). Trimming removed 1 base at V and 9 bases at J, with 10 bases between. This CDR3 contains 13 residues. Germline V gene lookup returns CDR1 KGHSH and CDR2 LQKENI. CDR3 nucleotides: TGTGCCAGCTCACCACGGGGGGGCGCTGAGCAGTTCTTC. This codes for CASSPRGGAEQFF.

This clone was seen once. J is TRBJ1-3 and V is TRBV29-1; D ambiguous. V was pared by 0 bases and J by 3 bases, with 6 bases between. The V gene's germline CDR1 is SQVTM and CDR2 ANQGSEA. The CDR3 sequence is 13 residues long. The CDR3 spells CSVEEGFGNTIYF. The CDR3 bases are TGCAGCGTTGAAGAAGGGTTTGGAAACACCATATATTTT.

This rearrangement joins TRBV15 to TRBJ1-1; TRBD1 is a possible D gene (5 bases). CDR1 and CDR2 from the germline V gene are LNHNV and YYDKDF (reference sequence). V was clipped by 0 bases and J by 5 bases, with 13 bases between them. There are 15 residues in the CDR3. The CDR3 loop reads CATSRDRDPGTEAFF. The DNA for the CDR3 is TGTGCCACCAGCAGAGATCGGGACCCCGGTACTGAAGCTTTCTTT.

The genes are TRBV9 and TRBJ2-3; TRBD2 might be the D (6 bases). In germline, CDR1 is SGDLS, CDR2 YYNGEE. Trimming pared 4 bases from V and 3 bases from J, leaving 15 bases between. The CDR3 covers 15 residues. The CDR3 coding sequence is TGTGCCAGCAGCTTTGCCGGGACTTCTACAGATACGCAGTATTTT. Its protein is CASSFAGTSTDTQYF. The variable domain in full, with the rest retrieved from reference TRBV9 and TRBJ2-3, is DSGVTQTPKHLITATGQRVTLRCSPRSGDLSVYWYQQSLDQGLQFLIQYYNGEERAKGNILERFSAQQFPDLHSELNLSSLELGDSALYFCASSFAGTSTDTQYFGPGTRLTVL.

V gene TRBV5-8 combines with J gene TRBJ2-5, with TRBD2 matching over 8 bases. Trimming took 10 bases from V and 5 from J; bases not matched to a gene: 10. Germline CDR1 SGHTS, CDR2 YDEGEE. The CDR3 has 13 residues. The CDR3 DNA follows: TGTGCCTCCGAGGAGCGGGGGAGGGAGACCCAGTACTTC. Residues: CASEERGRETQYF.

The chain links TRBV2 to TRBJ1-5, with D possibly TRBD1 on 6 matching bases. The CDR3 runs 14 residues. V was clipped by 6 bases and J by 0 bases, with 9 bases between them. Germline lookup yields CDR1 SNHLY and CDR2 FYNNEI. As DNA, the CDR3 is TGTGCCAGCAGGTGGACAGATAGCAATCAGCCCCAGCATTTT. Its translation is CASRWTDSNQPQHF.

The table lists this clone with a count of one. The chain uses TRBV4-1 and TRBJ2-7, with 11 bases identical to TRBD1. From germline, CDR1 is MGHRA and CDR2 YSYEKL. J gave up 2 bases and V 0 bases, and 9 bases lay outside the gene matches. There are 18 residues in the CDR3. The CDR3, as DNA: TGCGCCAGCAGCCAAGATGCAAGGGACAGGGGGACCCCCTACGAGCAGTACGTC. Translation gives CASSQDARDRGTPYEQYV.

The chain links TRBV5-4 to TRBJ1-1; D unclear. The V gene lost 4 bases and the J gene lost 4 bases, with 17 bases spanning the gap. The germline gives CDR1 SGHNT, CDR2 YYREEE (reference sequence). The CDR3 has 15 residues. CDR3 nucleotide sequence: TGTGCCAGCAGCCCTACCGTGGCGGAAGGCACTGAAGCTTTCTTT. This encodes CASSPTVAEGTEAFF.